These 27 T cell receptor beta chains originate from one sample sequenced in a study of CD8+ T cells in alopecia areata. Indicated treatment: oral pan-JAK inhibitor, 5-10 mg twice daily. It was cDNA, reverse transcribed from extracted RNA, that served as the sequencing template. The data were produced by immunoSEQ multiplex PCR, yet TCRdb's version contains in-frame clones alone and is incomplete. The table includes about 210,000 clones, more than 45% detected once. The sequencing here drew on CD4+ T cells sorted from blood, taken at week 4, from a patient treated with tofacitinib. These receptors were obtained from a human donor with alopecia areata.

The chain joins TRBV29-1 to TRBJ2-7, with TRBD2 matching over 8 bases. V lost 4 bases to trimming and J lost 6 bases; unmatched junction nucleotides: 11. From germline, CDR1 is SQVTM and CDR2 ANQGSEA. This CDR3 is built from 14 residues. CDR3 bases: TGCAGCGTTGCCGGGACTAGGAGCGACTTCGAGCAGTACTTC. It codes for CSVAGTRSDFEQYF.

V gene TRBV6-5 combines with J gene TRBJ2-5, with 11 bases that match TRBD1. The ends lost 5 bases at V and 8 bases at J; junction bases unmatched: 13. There are 16 residues in the CDR3. Germline V lookup: CDR1 MNHEY, CDR2 SVGAGI. The CDR3 DNA follows: TGTGCCAGCAGTAACTACGGGACAGGGGGGTCAGAAACCCAGTACTTC. It codes for CASSNYGTGGSETQYF.

CDR3 DNA sequence: TGTGCCAGCATCAAGTCGGACAGGGCCTACGAGCAGTACTTC. It yields the protein CASIKSDRAYEQYF. The chain carries TRBV2 and TRBJ2-7; 8 positions agree with TRBD1. The V gene end was trimmed by 7 bases and the J gene end by 2 bases; junction bases not matched to a gene: 7. The CDR3 spans 14 residues. From germline, CDR1 is SNHLY and CDR2 FYNNEI.

The genes are TRBV7-2 and TRBJ1-1; D may be TRBD1 (5 bases). Trimming stripped 5 bases from V and 0 bases from J, with 10 bases between. From germline, CDR1 is SGHTA and CDR2 FQGNSA. The CDR3 covers 14 residues. CDR3 bases: TGTGCCAGCAGCCCCCCGGGGCTGAACACTGAAGCTTTCTTT. This gives the protein CASSPPGLNTEAFF. The whole variable domain, remainder taken from reference TRBV7-2 and TRBJ1-1, is GAGVSQSPSNKVTEKGKDVELRCDPISGHTALYWYRQSLGQGLEFLIYFQGNSAPDKSGLPSDRFSAERTGGSVSTLTIQRTQQEDSAVYLCASSPPGLNTEAFFGQGTRLTVV.

This chain joins TRBV10-3 and TRBJ2-3; TRBD2 aligns across 7 bases. The CDR3 covers 15 residues. Per germline, CDR1 ENHRY and CDR2 SYGVKD. Trimming removed 4 bases from V and 4 bases from J; junction bases left unmatched: 8. The CDR3 region has the DNA TGTGCCATCAGTGTTTCGGGGGGAGTTGCAGATACGCAGTATTTT. Protein sequence: CAISVSGGVADTQYF.

The rearrangement joins TRBV5-6 to TRBJ2-5; tentatively, D is TRBD1 (6 bases). This CDR3 has 12 amino acids. V was trimmed by 3 bases and J by 5 bases, leaving 8 bases between them. Germline V gives CDR1 SGHDT, CDR2 YYEEEE. In DNA, the CDR3 is TGTGCCAGCAGCTCAGGGGCGGAGACCCAGTACTTC. As protein: CASSSGAETQYF.

V usage is TRBV29-1 and J usage is TRBJ2-4, with D possibly TRBD2 on 6 matching bases. Germline CDR1 and CDR2: SQVTM and ANQGSEA. The CDR3 is 12 amino acids. V lost 6 bases and J 7 bases, leaving 13 bases between the germline ends. The CDR3 DNA sequence: TGCAGCGTCCCGGGAGTCGCGAACATTCAGTACTTC. It encodes CSVPGVANIQYF.

This clone was detected only a few times. Written as DNA, the CDR3 is TGCGCCAGCAGTGATGGGCAGGGAGACGAGCAGTACTTC. It codes for CASSDGQGDEQYF. The chain carries TRBV10-1 and TRBJ2-7; possibly TRBD1 or TRBD2 for D (5 bases each). V was pared by 3 bases and J by 5 bases, with 11 bases between. The CDR3 extends over 13 amino acids. In germline, CDR1 is WNHNN, CDR2 SYGVQD (reference sequence).

This sequence joins TRBV4-3 and TRBJ2-1, with D unclear. CDR1 is LGHNA and CDR2 is YSLEER in the germline V gene. V was clipped by 0 bases and J by 3 bases, with 9 bases between them. The CDR3 is made up of 15 amino acids. The CDR3 bases are TGCGCCAGCAGCCAAGAAAGGGCCAGCTACAATGAGCAGTTCTTC. Protein: CASSQERASYNEQFF.

V usage is TRBV7-2 and J usage is TRBJ2-3; 9 bases fit TRBD1. CDR1 SGHTA and CDR2 FQGNSA come from the germline V gene. This CDR3 region has 13 residues. Trimming took 11 bases from V and 2 from J; bases not matched to a gene: 5. This CDR3 reads CASGQGLTDTQYF. The DNA for the CDR3 is TGTGCCTCGGGACAGGGACTCACAGATACGCAGTATTTT.

The chain carries TRBV9 and TRBJ2-1; 13 positions agree with TRBD2. This CDR3 contains 14 residues. The ends lost 4 bases at V and 13 bases at J; junction bases unmatched: 8. Germline V gene data show CDR1 as SGDLS and CDR2 as YYNGEE. The CDR3 spells CASSLRTSGGRQFF. The CDR3 DNA is TGTGCCAGCAGCTTGAGGACTAGCGGGGGTCGTCAGTTCTTC. The variable domain in full, with the rest retrieved from reference TRBV9 and TRBJ2-1, is DSGVTQTPKHLITATGQRVTLRCSPRSGDLSVYWYQQSLDQGLQFLIQYYNGEERAKGNILERFSAQQFPDLHSELNLSSLELGDSALYFCASSLRTSGGRQFFGPGTRLTVL.

The J gene is TRBJ1-2, the V gene TRBV2; no clear D gene. V was pared by 6 bases and J by 2 bases, with 13 bases between. The CDR3 spans 14 residues. Germline V gene lookup returns CDR1 SNHLY and CDR2 FYNNEI. This chain's CDR3 is CASSHGLENYGYTF. In DNA form, the CDR3 reads TGTGCCAGCAGCCACGGACTGGAAAACTATGGCTACACCTTC.

Only a few counts were recorded for this clone. The V and J genes are TRBV29-1 and TRBJ2-1; TRBD1 matches 9 bases. Germline-derived CDR1 and CDR2 are SQVTM and ANQGSEA. J lost 6 bases, V lost 6 bases, and 9 bases had no gene match. CDR3 length: 14 amino acids. The CDR3 region is CSVNPGTGLNEQFF. The CDR3, as DNA: TGCAGCGTAAACCCCGGGACAGGGCTCAATGAGCAGTTCTTC.

The table lists this clone with a few counts. The chain combines TRBV19 with TRBJ2-1, with D uncertain. V was cut by 6 bases and J by 9 bases, with 15 bases left in between. The CDR3 has 13 amino acids. Germline V lookup: CDR1 LNHDA, CDR2 SQIVND (reference sequence). The CDR3 spells CASRNLRVGEQFF. DNA of the CDR3: TGTGCCAGTAGGAATTTAAGGGTTGGTGAGCAGTTCTTC.

The rearrangement uses TRBV9 and TRBJ2-3; maybe TRBD2 (6 bases). CDR3 length equals 15 residues. CDR1 is SGDLS and CDR2 is YYNGEE in the germline V gene. The germline V and J ends were trimmed by 0 bases and 3 bases, with 11 bases remaining between them. The CDR3: CASSVAAGYTDTQYF. The CDR3 DNA is TGTGCCAGCAGCGTAGCTGCGGGGTATACAGATACGCAGTATTTT.

This chain uses TRBV29-1 with TRBJ2-3; D is uncertain. The length of the CDR3 is 14 residues. Trimming pared 3 bases from V and 2 bases from J, leaving 12 bases between. Germline CDR1 and CDR2: SQVTM and ANQGSEA. The DNA of the CDR3 is TGCAGCGTTGACATGGGCGGAACCACAGATACGCAGTATTTT. Translating gives CSVDMGGTTDTQYF.

This clone appeared a few times. The chain couples TRBV23-1 to TRBJ1-6; no firm D call. TRBV23-1 is labeled an ORF, and its function is uncertain. CDR3 length: 10 amino acids. Trimming removed 9 bases from V and 9 bases from J, with 6 bases in between. The chain's CDR3 is CARIGSPLHF. The DNA for the CDR3 is TGCGCCAGGATTGGTTCACCCCTCCACTTT.

This clone was recorded once. The V gene is TRBV29-1, the J gene TRBJ2-1; 8 bases are shared with TRBD1. Germline V lookup: CDR1 SQVTM, CDR2 ANQGSEA. CDR3 length: 13 amino acids. The V segment lost 6 bases and the J segment 9 bases; nucleotides outside the gene matches: 10. CDR3: CSVARTGPSEQFF. The CDR3 DNA reads TGCAGCGTGGCAAGGACAGGGCCGAGTGAGCAGTTCTTC.

The rearrangement joins TRBV7-9 to TRBJ2-6; the D is unclear. Germline values: CDR1 SEHNR, CDR2 FQNEAQ (reference sequence). CDR3 length: 16 residues. V was clipped by 1 base and J by 0 bases, with 7 bases between them. The CDR3 region is CASSLVGLSGANVLTF. In DNA, the CDR3 is TGTGCCAGCAGCTTAGTGGGCCTCTCTGGGGCCAACGTCCTGACTTTC.

This chain joins TRBV11-2 and TRBJ1-1; D is ambiguous. There are 12 residues in the CDR3. Germline CDR1 is SGHAT and CDR2 is FQNNGV. The ends were cut back, 5 bases at V and 4 bases at J, with 8 bases in the middle. The CDR3 DNA sequence: TGTGCCAGCAGCGAGAGAGGCACTGAAGCTTTCTTT. Amino acid sequence: CASSERGTEAFF. Full variable domain (outside the CDR3, taken from reference TRBV11-2 and TRBJ1-1): EAGVAQSPRYKIIEKRQSVAFWCNPISGHATLYWYQQILGQGPKLLIQFQNNGVVDDSQLPKDRFSAERLKGVDSTLKIQPAKLEDSAVYLCASSERGTEAFFGQGTRLTVV.

V and J are TRBV2 and TRBJ2-7; weak D call: TRBD1 (6 bases). The CDR3 covers 15 residues. The germline CDR1 and CDR2 sequences are SNHLY and FYNNEI. The V gene lost 8 bases and the J gene lost 2 bases, with 19 bases spanning the gap. In DNA form, the CDR3 reads TGTGCCAGCGCACCTCTACAGGGAACCACCTACGAGCAGTACTTC. It yields the protein CASAPLQGTTYEQYF.

This clone was seen more than once but under ten times. The same CDR3 arises from other DNA sequences in this sample as well. The J gene is TRBJ1-5, the V gene TRBV29-1; D might be TRBD1 (6 bases). The CDR3 covers 12 residues. V was pared by 5 bases and J by 2 bases, with 7 bases between. Looked up from germline, CDR1 is SQVTM and CDR2 is ANQGSEA. The CDR3 DNA reads TGCAGCGTTCGACAGGGCAATCAGCCCCAGCATTTT. This translates into CSVRQGNQPQHF.

This clone appeared a single time. The chain couples TRBV7-2 to TRBJ2-2; weak D call: TRBD2 (5 bases). The germline CDR1 and CDR2 sequences are SGHTA and FQGNSA. The CDR3 contains 16 residues. The V end was cut by 0 bases, the J end by 2 bases, with 10 bases between. In nucleotides, the CDR3 is TGTGCCAGCAGCTTAGCGCTTCGGGGAAACACCGGGGAGCTGTTTTTT. Its protein is CASSLALRGNTGELFF.

The CDR3 nucleotides read TGCGCCAGCAGCATCCCGGGACTAGAGAAAACAGATACGCAGTATTTT. This translates into CASSIPGLEKTDTQYF. This chain uses TRBV5-1 with TRBJ2-3; 8 positions match TRBD2. The ends lost 4 bases at V and 3 bases at J; junction bases unmatched: 10. CDR3 length: 16 amino acids. Germline V CDR1 and CDR2: SGHRS, YFSETQ.

The chain links TRBV2 to TRBJ1-5; 9 nucleotides align to TRBD1. Germline assignment: CDR1 SNHLY and CDR2 FYNNEI. The CDR3 covers 14 residues. V dropped 6 bases and J dropped 6; count of bases not matched to a gene: 6. The CDR3 here is CASRGDRVAQPQHF. Written as DNA, the CDR3 is TGTGCCAGCAGGGGGGACAGGGTGGCTCAGCCCCAGCATTTT.

CDR3 in amino acids: CASSVRRGQGIHEQYF. The CDR3 DNA reads TGTGCCAGCAGTGTCCGGAGGGGACAGGGGATTCACGAGCAGTACTTC. This rearrangement joins TRBV25-1 to TRBJ2-5; 10 bases are shared with TRBD1. The J call is uncertain, as TRBJ2-7 better fits the DNA end. Germline V gene lookup returns CDR1 MGHDK and CDR2 SYGVNS. The CDR3 is 16 amino acids.

This chain links TRBV30 with TRBJ2-7; 8 positions agree with TRBD1. The length of the CDR3 is 14 residues. Trimming removed 2 bases from V and 7 bases from J; junction bases left unmatched: 10. Looked up from germline, CDR1 is GTSNPN and CDR2 is SVGIG (reference sequence). Here the CDR3 DNA reads TGTGCCTGGAGTCCAGGAAGGACAGGGTGGGAGCAGTACTTC. The encoded protein is CAWSPGRTGWEQYF.